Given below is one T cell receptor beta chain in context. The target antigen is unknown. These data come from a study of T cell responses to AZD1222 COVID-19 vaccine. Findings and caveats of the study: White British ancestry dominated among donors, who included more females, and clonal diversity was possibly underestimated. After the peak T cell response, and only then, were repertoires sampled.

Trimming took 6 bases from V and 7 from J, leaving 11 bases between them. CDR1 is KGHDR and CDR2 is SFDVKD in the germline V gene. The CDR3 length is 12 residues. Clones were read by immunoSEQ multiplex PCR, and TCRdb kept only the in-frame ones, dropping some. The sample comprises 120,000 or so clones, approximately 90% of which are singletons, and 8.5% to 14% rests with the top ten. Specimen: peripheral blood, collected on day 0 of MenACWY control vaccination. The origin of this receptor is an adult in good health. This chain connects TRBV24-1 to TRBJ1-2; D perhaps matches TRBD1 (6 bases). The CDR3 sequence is CATSIRGGGYTF. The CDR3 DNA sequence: TGTGCCACCAGTATCAGGGGAGGTGGCTACACCTTC.